Below, one T cell receptor beta chain is given with its context. Primers included in the PCR were 60 Vbeta and 13 Jbeta primers. The repertoire was sequenced with immunoSEQ multiplex PCR; TCRdb's copy has only in-frame clones and lacks some. The data hold 90,000 or so clones, with 78% observed a single time. Trimming stripped 5 bases from V and 4 bases from J, with 11 bases between. This CDR3 spans 14 amino acids. Germline CDR1 SEHNR, CDR2 FQNEAQ (reference sequence). These data are taken from a study of cytomegalovirus exposure and HLA in healthy donors. This receptor was identified in a male donor in good health and CMV-seropositive. This rearrangement joins TRBV7-9 to TRBJ2-2, with a weak D call TRBD2 (6 bases). Input material: PBMCs. CDR3 protein: CASSPTRSTGELFF. The CDR3 nucleotides read TGTGCCAGCAGCCCGACTAGGTCCACCGGGGAGCTGTTTTTT.